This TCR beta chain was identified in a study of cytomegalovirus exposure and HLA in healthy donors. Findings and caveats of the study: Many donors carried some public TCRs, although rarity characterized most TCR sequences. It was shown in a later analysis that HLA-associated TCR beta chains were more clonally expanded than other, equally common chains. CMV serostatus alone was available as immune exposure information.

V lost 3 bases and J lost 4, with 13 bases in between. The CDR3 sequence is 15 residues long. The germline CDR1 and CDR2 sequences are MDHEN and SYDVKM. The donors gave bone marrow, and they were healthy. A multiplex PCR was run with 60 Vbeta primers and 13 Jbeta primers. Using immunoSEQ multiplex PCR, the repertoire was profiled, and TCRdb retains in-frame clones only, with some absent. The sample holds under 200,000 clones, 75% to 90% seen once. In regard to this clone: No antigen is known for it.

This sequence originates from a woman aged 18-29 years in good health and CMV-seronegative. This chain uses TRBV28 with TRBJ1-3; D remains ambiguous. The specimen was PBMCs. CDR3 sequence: CASSFRGALGNTIYF. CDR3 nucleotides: TGTGCCAGCAGTTTCCGAGGCGCTTTGGGAAACACCATATATTTT.